Only a few counts were recorded for the clone carrying this T cell receptor (beta chain). Different DNA sequences within this sample yield the same CDR3. The data were obtained in a study of beta chain features in type 1 diabetes. The CDR3 sequence is 11 residues long. Trimming removed 0 bases at V and 5 bases at J, with 1 base between. Germline V gene sequence: CDR1 SGHDT, CDR2 YYEEEE. All of the isolated RNA was reverse transcribed, so expressed TCRB transcripts were sequenced. Method: immunoSEQ multiplex PCR; TCRdb's copy keeps in-frame clones and lacks some. The table has around 320,000 clones, around 13% seen once; the top ten hold more than 6.5%.

The genes are TRBV5-6 and TRBJ2-3; D is uncertain. The source of this sequence is a man aged 25 to 45 in good health. Sequencing was done on a sample of central memory CD4+ T cells from blood. The CDR3 loop is CASSLEDTQYF. CDR3 bases: TGTGCCAGCAGCTTGGAAGATACGCAGTATTTT.